The 18 T cell receptor beta chains given below trace back to one sample, sequenced in a study of cytomegalovirus exposure and HLA in healthy donors. PCR used 60 Vbeta primers and 13 Jbeta primers. TCRdb's table, derived via immunoSEQ multiplex PCR, lists solely in-frame clones and lacks some. Its listing shows just under 65,000 clones. Specimen: PBMCs. These receptors were taken from a boy younger than 18 in good health and CMV-seronegative.

For the CDR3, the DNA is TGTGCCAGCAGTTACTCTGGCAGGGGGCGGACTGAAGCTTTCTTT. As protein: CASSYSGRGRTEAFF. V gene TRBV6-5 combines with J gene TRBJ1-1, with 8 bases matching TRBD1. The CDR3 is made up of 15 amino acids. Trimming removed 0 bases from V and 5 bases from J; junction bases left unmatched: 5. The germline V gene encodes CDR1 MNHEY and CDR2 SVGAGI.

V is TRBV5-6 and J is TRBJ2-7; the match to TRBD2 covers 12 bases. Germline assignment: CDR1 SGHDT and CDR2 YYEEEE. This CDR3 is built from 14 residues. The V gene end was trimmed by 7 bases and the J gene end by 5 bases; junction bases not matched to a gene: 7. CDR3 nucleotides: TGTGCCAGCCTTACGACTAGCGGGAGTCACGAGCAGTACTTC. This codes for CASLTTSGSHEQYF.

This chain uses TRBV11-3 with TRBJ2-1, with D hard to call. CDR1 is SGHNT and CDR2 is YENEEA in the germline V gene. Trimming pared 1 base from V and 7 bases from J, leaving 8 bases between. The CDR3 sequence is 13 residues long. The CDR3 protein is CASSLGFANEQFF. The CDR3 nucleotides read TGTGCCAGCAGCTTAGGGTTTGCGAATGAGCAGTTCTTC.

V and J are TRBV4-3 and TRBJ2-2; 7 nucleotides match TRBD1. The CDR3 sequence is 17 residues long. The V gene's germline CDR1 is LGHNA and CDR2 YSLEER. Trimming took 4 bases from V and 2 from J; bases not matched to a gene: 10. CDR3 sequence reads: CASSPGVDRVNTGELFF. The DNA of the CDR3 is TGCGCCAGCAGCCCAGGGGTCGACAGGGTCAACACCGGGGAGCTGTTTTTT.

The chain is built from TRBV9 and TRBJ2-3; perhaps TRBD2 as D (6 bases). The V end was cut by 0 bases, the J end by 3 bases, with 14 bases between. CDR3 size: 16 residues. Germline V gene data show CDR1 as SGDLS and CDR2 as YYNGEE. The CDR3 sequence is CASSVGGGSWTDTQYF. As DNA, the CDR3 is TGTGCCAGCAGCGTAGGAGGAGGGTCCTGGACAGATACGCAGTATTTT.

V gene TRBV19 combines with J gene TRBJ2-7, with 11 bases lining up with TRBD1. This CDR3 is built from 14 residues. The trim removed 4 bases at V and 4 bases at J, leaving 3 bases unmatched. From germline, CDR1 is LNHDA and CDR2 SQIVND (reference sequence). Here the CDR3 reads CASSSGQGAYEQYF. The CDR3 nucleotides read TGTGCCAGTAGTAGTGGACAGGGGGCTTACGAGCAGTACTTC.

The chain recombines TRBV30 with TRBJ1-5; the D is unclear. Trimming took 2 bases from V and 6 from J, leaving 14 bases between them. The germline V gene encodes CDR1 GTSNPN and CDR2 SVGIG (reference sequence). This CDR3 is built from 14 residues. DNA for the CDR3: TGTGCCTGGAGTTTAGCGGGGTTTCTTCAGCCCCAGCATTTT. Amino acid sequence: CAWSLAGFLQPQHF. The whole variable domain, filled in from reference TRBV30 and TRBJ1-5, reads SQTIHQWPATLVQPVGSPLSLECTVEGTSNPNLYWYRQAAGRGLQLLFYSVGIGQISSEVPQNLSASRPQDRQFILSSKKLLLSDSGFYLCAWSLAGFLQPQHFGDGTRLSIL.

V gene TRBV5-1 combines with J gene TRBJ2-5; D not resolved. CDR3 length: 11 residues. The V gene's germline CDR1 is SGHRS and CDR2 YFSETQ. The V end lost 3 bases, the J end lost 5 bases, and 5 bases lay between the germline ends. This CDR3 reads CASSSAETQYF. In DNA form, the CDR3 reads TGCGCCAGCAGCTCAGCGGAGACCCAGTACTTC.

V gene TRBV19 combines with J gene TRBJ2-5; D perhaps matches TRBD2 (5 bases). Germline CDR1 and CDR2: LNHDA and SQIVND (reference sequence). With 10 bases removed from V and 0 bases from J, the gap between germline ends came to 12 bases. The CDR3 contains 13 residues. In DNA, the CDR3 is TGTGCCACCGATGGAGCGGACCAAGAGACCCAGTACTTC. Residues: CATDGADQETQYF.

The chain uses TRBV19 and TRBJ1-2, with 8 nucleotides matching TRBD1. Germline CDR1 and CDR2: LNHDA and SQIVND (reference sequence). This CDR3 region has 14 residues. With 7 bases clipped from V and 3 bases from J, the junction kept 7 bases outside the gene matches. CDR3 sequence (DNA): TGTGCCAGTACCATGACAGGGGTCTACTATGGCTACACCTTC. This encodes CASTMTGVYYGYTF. Complete variable domain (other parts from reference TRBV19 and TRBJ1-2): DGGITQSPKYLFRKEGQNVTLSCEQNLNHDAMYWYRQDPGQGLRLIYYSQIVNDFQKGDIAEGYSVSREKKESFPLTVTSAQKNPTAFYLCASTMTGVYYGYTFGSGTRLTVV.

The V gene is TRBV11-2, the J gene TRBJ2-7; tentative D call: TRBD1 (6 bases). Germline V CDR1 and CDR2: SGHAT, FQNNGV. CDR3 length: 13 residues. In DNA form, the CDR3 reads TGTGCAAATTCACAGGGCCGCTCGGCCGAGCAGTACTTC. It specifies CANSQGRSAEQYF.

This chain links TRBV27 with TRBJ2-2; TRBD1 aligns across 9 bases. CDR3 length equals 17 residues. Per the germline V gene, CDR1 is MNHEY and CDR2 is SMNVEV (reference sequence). V shed 7 bases and J 2 bases; nucleotides not matched to a gene: 11. CDR3 DNA sequence: TGTGCCAGCACCCTGCCCCGGGACAGGGAAAACACCGGGGAGCTGTTTTTT. Protein product: CASTLPRDRENTGELFF.

The gene calls are TRBV28 and TRBJ1-1, with D perhaps TRBD1 (6 bases). The CDR3 has 16 residues. CDR1 and CDR2 from the germline V gene are MDHEN and SYDVKM. Trimming shortened V by 6 bases and J by 1 base, and 18 bases separated the two germline ends. As DNA, the CDR3 is TGTGCCAGCAGGCTTTCCACAGGGATCTCGAACACTGAAGCTTTCTTT. It encodes CASRLSTGISNTEAFF.

The V gene is TRBV4-1, the J gene TRBJ1-1, with 9 bases identical to TRBD1. The CDR3 sequence is 15 residues long. V was clipped by 1 base and J by 2 bases; unmatched bases: 2. Looked up from germline, CDR1 is MGHRA and CDR2 is YSYEKL. CDR3 in DNA: TGCGCCAGCAGCCAAGGGGACAGGGCTAACACTGAAGCTTTCTTT. It yields the protein CASSQGDRANTEAFF.

The chain links TRBV6-1 to TRBJ1-2; 10 bases agree with TRBD1. CDR3 length equals 16 residues. V shed 2 bases, J shed 5 bases, and the junction held 8 bases outside the gene matches. CDR1 MNHNS and CDR2 SASEGT come from the germline V gene. CDR3 in amino acids: CASSETLRDRGYGYTF. As DNA, the CDR3 is TGTGCCAGCAGTGAAACGCTCCGGGACAGGGGATATGGCTACACCTTC.

This chain links TRBV30 with TRBJ1-1, with 10 nucleotides matching TRBD1. Germline trimming cut 1 base from V and 6 bases from J; bases unmatched to any gene: 2. Germline loops: CDR1 GTSNPN, CDR2 SVGIG (reference sequence). This CDR3 spans 13 amino acids. The DNA of the CDR3 is TGTGCCTGGAGTGAGGACAGGGGGTCTGAAGCTTTCTTT. Translated: CAWSEDRGSEAFF.

This sequence joins TRBV27 and TRBJ2-7, with a tentative D call TRBD1 (5 bases). The CDR3 is 11 amino acids. The V gene's germline CDR1 is MNHEY and CDR2 SMNVEV (reference sequence). V shed 4 bases and J shed 5 bases, with 6 bases lying between them. The DNA for the CDR3 is TGTGCCAGCAGTTCAGGGCACGAGCAGTACTTC. It encodes CASSSGHEQYF.

This rearrangement joins TRBV2 to TRBJ1-2; 7 nucleotides match TRBD1. The germline CDR1 and CDR2 sequences are SNHLY and FYNNEI. The CDR3 is 13 residues long. Germline trimming cut 6 bases from V and 2 bases from J; bases unmatched to any gene: 3. The DNA for the CDR3 is TGTGCCAGCAGCGGGACAGAGAACTATGGCTACACCTTC. Protein product: CASSGTENYGYTF.